This paragraph covers one TCR beta chain sequence. CDR3 length: 17 amino acids. Looked up from germline, CDR1 is GTSNPN and CDR2 is SVGIG (reference sequence). Germline trimming cut 3 bases from V and 1 base from J; bases unmatched to any gene: 7. The data belong to a study of CD8+ T cells in alopecia areata. In each case, RNA was isolated and then reverse transcribed into cDNA as the sequencing template. Sequenced by immunoSEQ multiplex PCR; TCRdb stores in-frame clones only, minus some. The sample has around 300,000 clones, about 62% seen once. Treatment indicated: oral pan-JAK inhibitor, 5-10 mg twice daily.

The origin of this receptor is a human donor with alopecia areata. Specimen: CD4+ T cells sorted from blood, collected at approximately week 52, from a patient treated with tofacitinib. The chain has TRBV30 and TRBJ2-6, with 9 bases fitting TRBD1. CDR3 nucleotide sequence: TGTGCCTGGAGCAATGGACAGGGGATTTCTGGGGCCAACGTCCTGACTTTC. Protein: CAWSNGQGISGANVLTF. Full variable domain (remainder filled in from reference TRBV30 and TRBJ2-6): SQTIHQWPATLVQPVGSPLSLECTVEGTSNPNLYWYRQAAGRGLQLLFYSVGIGQISSEVPQNLSASRPQDRQFILSSKKLLLSDSGFYLCAWSNGQGISGANVLTFGAGSRLTVL.